This TCR beta chain was observed in a study of cytomegalovirus exposure and HLA in healthy donors. Findings of the study overall: High specificity and sensitivity for cytomegalovirus status were reported for the classifier. Most TCR sequences were rare, but some public TCRs occurred in many donors.

Germline V lookup: CDR1 SGHAT, CDR2 FQNNGV. The CDR3 loop spans 12 amino acids. V was pared by 5 bases and J by 4 bases, with 9 bases between. Among the 90 to 150 subjects of the validation cohort, separate from the roughly 650-subject first cohort, were the donors. This table comes from immunoSEQ multiplex PCR, and its TCRdb copy is limited to in-frame clones, with some not included. The data contain some 130,000 clones, 85% to 90% of them singletons. About this clone: Its matching antigen is unknown.

This clonotype originated in a woman aged 18-29 years in good health and CMV-seronegative. The source material was PBMCs. V usage is TRBV11-2 and J usage is TRBJ2-7; unclear D gene. Written as DNA, the CDR3 is TGTGCCAGCAGCCAACACGTGTACGAGCAGTACTTC. It yields the protein CASSQHVYEQYF.